These T cell receptor beta chains were read from a single sample in a study of shared clonotypes between healthy human individuals. Here immunoSEQ multiplex PCR was the method, and the copy in TCRdb shows in-frame clones only, minus some. The sample shows 2,100,000 or so clones, roughly 95% of them seen only once. The sequenced sample was naive CD4+ T cells sorted from blood. The receptor set was obtained from a man younger than 30 in good health. The CDR3 runs from the conserved cysteine through the conserved F or W. D genes are given only for firm matches. Some rows have no size entry. The others give once, few or many, or a class for an expanded clone.

clone_size	d_call	cdr3_length	j_call	v_call	cdr3_aa	cdr3_nt
.	TRBD1	17	TRBJ1-2	TRBV2	CASTSRGDRGTYGGYTF	TGTGCCAGCACTTCAAGGGGGGACAGGGGGACATACGGTGGCTACACCTTC
.	.	18	TRBJ2-7	TRBV11-2	CASSLVYRPSWFPFEQYF	TGTGCCAGCAGCTTAGTTTACAGGCCCTCATGGTTTCCGTTCGAGCAGTACTTC
.	.	14	TRBJ1-1	TRBV5-1	CASSSTSMNTEAFF	TGCGCCAGCAGCTCGACATCCATGAACACTGAAGCTTTCTTT
.	.	14	TRBJ1-2	TRBV19	CASRKTGLEYGYTF	TGTGCCAGTAGAAAAACAGGGTTGGAGTATGGCTACACCTTC
.	.	16	TRBJ2-6	TRBV2	CASSPLQGSGANVLTF	TGTGCCAGCAGTCCCCTCCAGGGCTCTGGGGCCAACGTCCTGACTTTC
.	TRBD1	15	TRBJ2-5	TRBV5-1	CASSTYQGARETQYF	TGCGCCAGCAGCACCTATCAGGGGGCAAGGGAGACCCAGTACTTC
.	.	11	TRBJ1-1	TRBV6-4	CAIVIGTEAFF	TGTGCCATCGTAATTGGGACTGAAGCTTTCTTT
.	.	16	TRBJ2-2	TRBV5-3	CARSLESNRVTGELFF	TGTGCCAGAAGCTTGGAATCGAATCGGGTCACCGGGGAGCTGTTTTTT
few	.	13	TRBJ1-1	TRBV5-6	CASSRPPNTEAFF	TGTGCCAGCAGCCGGCCCCCGAACACTGAAGCTTTCTTT
.	.	15	TRBJ1-1	TRBV5-1	CASSLAKTGNTEAFF	TGCGCCAGCAGCTTGGCCAAGACGGGGAACACTGAAGCTTTCTTT
.	.	12	TRBJ1-1	TRBV30	CAWSVTDTEAFF	TGTGCCTGGAGTGTAACGGACACTGAAGCTTTCTTT
.	.	15	TRBJ1-5	TRBV6-5	CASSHGAQASQPQHF	TGTGCCAGCAGCCACGGGGCCCAAGCAAGTCAGCCCCAGCATTTT
.	TRBD1	14	TRBJ2-7	TRBV19	CASAGTGGSYEQYF	TGTGCCAGTGCCGGGACAGGGGGCTCTTACGAGCAGTACTTC
.	.	13	TRBJ1-1	TRBV10-1	CASSDTRNTEAFF	TGCGCCAGCAGTGACACACGGAACACTGAAGCTTTCTTT
.	.	14	TRBJ2-1	TRBV30	CAWSVRTSGDEQFF	TGTGCCTGGAGTGTAAGAACGTCGGGGGATGAGCAGTTCTTC
.	TRBD1	14	TRBJ1-5	TRBV10-3	CAIADRGEGQPQHF	TGTGCCATCGCGGACAGGGGAGAAGGTCAGCCCCAGCATTTT